This T cell receptor beta chain was identified during a study of shared clonotypes between healthy human individuals. Regarding the study as a whole: Since donors were few, the genetic and exposure-history diversity represented was limited. Across subsets, estimated richness was generally greater for naive than for memory populations.

Per the germline V gene, CDR1 is MDHEN and CDR2 is SYDVKM. The CDR3 has 12 amino acids. V lost 10 bases and J lost 10; bases outside the gene matches: 8. Each sorted subset replicate got 200 ng genomic DNA, 25,000 to 30,000 genomes. Repertoires were generated with immunoSEQ multiplex PCR, while TCRdb's copy carries only in-frame clones and drops some. The table has more than 2,000,000 clones, more than 80% seen once; the top ten hold about 0.13%. As to this clone: What it recognizes is unknown.

The chain couples TRBV28 to TRBJ2-1; 9 bases match TRBD2. This TCR was recovered from a man aged 18 to 29 in good health. Input material: naive CD4+ T cells sorted from blood. This sample's subset: CD45RA+ positively selected. The chain's CDR3 is CATNLAGKEQFF. The CDR3, as DNA: TGTGCCACCAACCTAGCGGGGAAGGAGCAGTTCTTC.